The T cell receptor (beta chain) under discussion was sequenced for a study of blood T cell repertoires in COVID-19. Only a few counts were recorded for this clone. The CDR3 has 15 amino acids. V was pared by 5 bases and J by 5 bases, with 16 bases between. Per germline, CDR1 SGDLS and CDR2 YYNGEE. This table comes from immunoSEQ multiplex PCR, and its TCRdb copy is limited to in-frame clones, with some not included. This sample carries about 180,000 clones, 70% to 80% of them seen once, and the ten largest clones take over 13%. The chain couples TRBV9 to TRBJ2-2; a weak D match, TRBD2 (6 bases). The receptor's source is a man aged 55 to 70 who had been exposed to COVID-19. Sequenced material: PBMCs or T cells enriched from blood (not recorded which). This chain's CDR3 is CASSIQRVPTGELFF. CDR3 sequence (DNA): TGTGCCAGCAGTATCCAGCGGGTCCCGACCGGGGAGCTGTTTTTT.